The 17 T cell receptor beta chains below were found in one sample sequenced in a study of siplizumab effects on memory and regulatory T cells. TCRdb keeps only in-frame clones here, not all; method: immunoSEQ multiplex PCR. Here the sample spans around 100,000 clones, roughly 92% being singletons. The sample taken for sequencing was Tregs sorted from blood. All receptors come from a human donor in good health.

The V and J genes are TRBV7-9 and TRBJ2-4; TRBD1 might be the D (5 bases). Germline values: CDR1 SEHNR, CDR2 FQNEAQ (reference sequence). V lost 5 bases to trimming and J lost 7 bases, with 12 bases between them. The CDR3 has 13 residues. The CDR3 region is CASSQVQGNIQYF. The CDR3 nucleotides are TGTGCCAGCAGCCAAGTCCAGGGTAACATTCAGTACTTC.

In its sample, this clone was seen once. This sequence joins TRBV19 and TRBJ1-3; D not certain. The V end was cut by 5 bases, the J end by 6 bases, with 11 bases between. The CDR3 extends over 13 amino acids. Germline CDR1 and CDR2: LNHDA and SQIVND (reference sequence). The CDR3 bases are TGTGCCAGTAGTCAACATTTGGAAAACACCATATATTTT. Its translation is CASSQHLENTIYF.

The chain links TRBV7-3 to TRBJ1-2; D remains unclear. Germline values: CDR1 SGHTA, CDR2 FQGTGA. The CDR3 spans 15 residues. V was clipped by 5 bases and J by 4 bases, with 17 bases between them. The CDR3 sequence: CASSAHSSLGYGYTF. The CDR3 DNA reads as TGTGCCAGCAGCGCCCACAGCTCCCTTGGCTATGGCTACACCTTC.

Comment on this clone: A junction boundary mismatches the germline segment, possibly from a read error. The V call is TRBV5-6, the J call TRBJ2-7; 8 nucleotides match TRBD2. The germline CDR1 and CDR2 sequences are SGHDT and YYEEEE. CDR3 length equals 13 residues. CDR3 region: CASSGRGGGRTNF. CDR3 bases: TGTGCCAGCAGCGGAAGGGGCGGCGGGAGGACGAACTTC.

V is TRBV2 and J is TRBJ2-7; no clear D. Looked up from germline, CDR1 is SNHLY and CDR2 is FYNNEI. This CDR3 spans 11 amino acids. Between the trimmed V and J ends, which lost 4 bases and 2 bases, there was a span of 3 bases. The CDR3 spells CASSATYEQYF. In DNA, the CDR3 is TGTGCCAGCAGTGCAACCTACGAGCAGTACTTC.

V usage is TRBV6-1 and J usage is TRBJ2-7; D gene ambiguous. Germline V lookup: CDR1 MNHNS, CDR2 SASEGT. Trimming shortened V by 3 bases and J by 2 bases, and 11 bases separated the two germline ends. The CDR3 totals 14 residues. CDR3 sequence: CASSDPSPPYEQYF. The CDR3 DNA is TGTGCCAGCAGTGATCCGAGCCCACCCTACGAGCAGTACTTC.

The chain couples TRBV10-2 to TRBJ1-5, with 10 bases matching TRBD1. CDR1 is WSHSY and CDR2 is SAAADI in the germline V gene. Unmatched junction bases numbered 14, after V lost 3 bases and J lost 0 bases. CDR3 size: 20 residues. DNA for the CDR3: TGCGCCAGCAGTGACTCGCTATCCGGGACAGGGGACTATAGCAATCAGCCCCAGCATTTT. This gives the protein CASSDSLSGTGDYSNQPQHF.

A remark on this clone: At one end the junction does not follow the germline gene, possibly because of a read error. V is TRBV6-5 and J is TRBJ1-2, with TRBD1 matching 7 bases. Germline V CDR1 and CDR2: MNHEY, SVGAGI. The CDR3 loop spans 16 amino acids. The CDR3 sequence: CASRYSYYRGLDGYTF. The CDR3 DNA sequence: TGTGCCAGCAGGTACTCGTATTACAGGGGACTCGATGGCTACACCTTC.

This clone was recorded a few times. The chain links TRBV28 to TRBJ2-3; D is unresolved. There are 17 residues in the CDR3. Germline CDR1 and CDR2: MDHEN and SYDVKM. V lost 1 base and J lost 1, with 15 bases in between. CDR3 nucleotides: TGTGCCAGCAGTTTATCGGCCGTGGGGATCGGCACAGATACGCAGTATTTT. Translated, it gives CASSLSAVGIGTDTQYF.

The chain links TRBV4-1 to TRBJ2-2, with D perhaps matching TRBD1 (5 bases). The CDR3 consists of 16 residues. The ends were cut back, 1 base at V and 6 bases at J, with 15 bases in the middle. Germline CDR1 MGHRA, CDR2 YSYEKL. Written as DNA, the CDR3 is TGCGCCAGCAGCCAAGGTCCAGGGATTATCGCCGGGGAGCTGTTTTTT. Translation gives CASSQGPGIIAGELFF.

This clone was recorded only once. V and J are TRBV11-2 and TRBJ2-1; TRBD1 might be the D (7 bases). The CDR3 is 14 amino acids. Deletions cut 5 bases from V and 9 bases from J, with 17 bases between. Germline values: CDR1 SGHAT, CDR2 FQNNGV. As DNA, the CDR3 is TGTGCCAGCAGCCCTTGGAACAGGGGAGGTGAGCAGTTCTTC. Amino acids: CASSPWNRGGEQFF.

The chain recombines TRBV10-3 with TRBJ1-4; 8 bases fit TRBD1. The CDR3 has 13 amino acids. The germline gives CDR1 ENHRY, CDR2 SYGVKD. The V segment lost 6 bases and the J segment 6 bases; nucleotides outside the gene matches: 3. CDR3 bases: TGTGCCATCAGCAGGGGGCAAGATGAAAAACTGTTTTTT. This codes for CAISRGQDEKLFF.

V and J are TRBV30 and TRBJ1-5; no reliable D call. The CDR3 covers 14 residues. Deletions cut 1 base from V and 4 bases from J, with 11 bases between. Germline CDR1 and CDR2: GTSNPN and SVGIG (reference sequence). The CDR3 nucleotides are TGTGCCTGGAGTGGAGGGAGGCGGAATCAGCCCCAGCATTTT. Translated, it gives CAWSGGRRNQPQHF. Looking up the rest from reference TRBV30 and TRBJ1-5 gives the full variable domain: SQTIHQWPATLVQPVGSPLSLECTVEGTSNPNLYWYRQAAGRGLQLLFYSVGIGQISSEVPQNLSASRPQDRQFILSSKKLLLSDSGFYLCAWSGGRRNQPQHFGDGTRLSIL.

V and J are TRBV28 and TRBJ1-5; D is uncertain. Trimming took off 6 bases at V and 6 bases at J, with 15 bases between the two ends. The germline V gene encodes CDR1 MDHEN and CDR2 SYDVKM. The CDR3 is made up of 14 amino acids. The DNA of the CDR3 is TGTGCCAGCAGCGGACCCTTGAGAGGTCAGCCCCAGCATTTT. It codes for CASSGPLRGQPQHF.

The rearrangement uses TRBV5-4 and TRBJ1-1, with unresolved D. This CDR3 contains 14 residues. With 3 bases removed from V and 6 bases from J, the gap between germline ends came to 15 bases. Germline values: CDR1 SGHNT, CDR2 YYREEE (reference sequence). CDR3 residues: CASSSPLNSAEAFF. In DNA, the CDR3 is TGTGCCAGCAGCTCGCCTCTGAACTCGGCTGAAGCTTTCTTT.

The rearrangement uses TRBV6-1 and TRBJ1-2, with a weak D call TRBD1 (6 bases). There are 13 residues in the CDR3. V was shortened by 6 bases and J by 8 bases, with 16 bases between the two germline ends. Germline assignment: CDR1 MNHNS and CDR2 SASEGT. The CDR3 region is CASRVQGLGGYTF. As DNA, the CDR3 is TGTGCCAGCAGAGTACAGGGACTTGGGGGCTACACCTTC.

The CDR3 nucleotides read TGTGCCAGCAGCGCGGGAGTGGGGGAGACCCAGTACTTC. Residues: CASSAGVGETQYF. The V call is TRBV7-3, the J call TRBJ2-5; 7 nucleotides agree with TRBD2. This CDR3 contains 13 residues. Germline-derived CDR1 and CDR2 are SGHTA and FQGTGA. The V segment lost 5 bases and the J segment 5 bases; nucleotides outside the gene matches: 5.